This TCR beta chain was documented in a study of spatial heterogeneity in lung cancer. This clonotype was seen at least ten times. Time point defined: sample taken at primary tumor resection. No cells were sorted before sequencing. The whole RNA sequenced was extracted from tumor, nontumor lung or frozen PBMC. Samples were obtained from some 72 donors, all untreated early-stage non-small cell lung cancer patients. TCRdb reprocessed the 5' RACE reads with MiXCR, giving one entry per CDR3 protein. The sample has 40,000 to 45,000 distinct CDR3 sequences; roughly an eighth are singletons. This TCR came from a male donor with early-stage non-small cell lung cancer. Sequenced here: PBMCs, sampled at surgery.

This CDR3 reads CASSELGSLNYGYTF. The DNA of the CDR3 is TGCGCCAGCAGTGAATTGGGCAGCTTAAACTATGGCTACACCTTC. The chain combines TRBV10-2 with TRBJ1-2; no clear D. CDR3 size: 15 residues. Deletions cut 3 bases from V and 2 bases from J, with 13 bases between. Per germline, CDR1 WSHSY and CDR2 SAAADI.